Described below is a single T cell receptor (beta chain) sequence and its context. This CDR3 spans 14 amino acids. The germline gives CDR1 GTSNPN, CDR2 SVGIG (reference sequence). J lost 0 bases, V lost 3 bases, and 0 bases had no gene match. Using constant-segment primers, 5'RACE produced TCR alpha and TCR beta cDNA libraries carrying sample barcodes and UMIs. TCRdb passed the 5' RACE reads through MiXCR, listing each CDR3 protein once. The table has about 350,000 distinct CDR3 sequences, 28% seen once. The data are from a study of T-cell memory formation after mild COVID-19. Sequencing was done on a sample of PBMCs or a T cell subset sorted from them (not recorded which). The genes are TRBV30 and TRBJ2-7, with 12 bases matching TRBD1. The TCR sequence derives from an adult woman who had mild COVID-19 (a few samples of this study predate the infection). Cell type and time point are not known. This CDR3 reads CAWRGQGASYEQYF. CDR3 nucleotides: TGTGCCTGGAGGGGACAGGGGGCCTCCTACGAGCAGTACTTC.